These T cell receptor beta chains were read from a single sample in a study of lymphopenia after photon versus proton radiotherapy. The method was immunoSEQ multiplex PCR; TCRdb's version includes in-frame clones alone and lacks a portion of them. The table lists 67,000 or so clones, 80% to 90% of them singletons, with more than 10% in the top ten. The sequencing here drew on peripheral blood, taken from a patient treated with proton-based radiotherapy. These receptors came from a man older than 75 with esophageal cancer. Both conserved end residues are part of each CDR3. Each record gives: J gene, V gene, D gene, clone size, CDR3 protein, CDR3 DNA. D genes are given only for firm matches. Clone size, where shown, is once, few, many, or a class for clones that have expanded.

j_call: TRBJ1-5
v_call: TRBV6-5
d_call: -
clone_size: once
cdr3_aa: CASSKQGSGQPQHF
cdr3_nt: TGTGCCAGCAGTAAACAGGGTTCAGGTCAGCCCCAGCATTTT

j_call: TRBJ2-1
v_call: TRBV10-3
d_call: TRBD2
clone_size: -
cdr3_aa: CAISGLAGEQFF
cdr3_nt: TGTGCCATCAGTGGGCTAGCGGGTGAGCAGTTCTTC

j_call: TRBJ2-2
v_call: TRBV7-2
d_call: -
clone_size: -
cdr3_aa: CASSPVMGTGELFF
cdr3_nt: TGTGCCAGCAGCCCAGTAATGGGCACCGGGGAGCTGTTTTTT

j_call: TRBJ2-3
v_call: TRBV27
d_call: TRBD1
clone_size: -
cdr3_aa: CASSLFRVQGARTDTQYF
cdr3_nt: TGTGCCAGCAGTTTATTTCGGGTGCAGGGGGCCCGCACAGATACGCAGTATTTT

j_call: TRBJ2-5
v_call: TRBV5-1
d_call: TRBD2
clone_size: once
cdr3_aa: CASSLSGRAGETQYF
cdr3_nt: TGCGCCAGCAGCTTGAGCGGGAGGGCCGGGGAGACCCAGTACTTC

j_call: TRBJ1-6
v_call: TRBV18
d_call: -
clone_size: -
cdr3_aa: CASSPRGAGNSPLHF
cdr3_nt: TGTGCCAGCTCACCAAGAGGGGCAGGTAATTCACCCCTCCACTTT

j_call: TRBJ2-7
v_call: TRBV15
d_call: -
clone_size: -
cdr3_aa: CATSRDRGSAEQYF
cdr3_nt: TGTGCCACCAGCAGAGACAGGGGATCCGCCGAGCAGTACTTC

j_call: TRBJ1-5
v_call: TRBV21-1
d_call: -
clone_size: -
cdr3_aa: CASSKGRGNQPQHF
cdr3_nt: TGTGCCAGCAGCAAAGGGAGGGGAAACCAGCCCCAGCATTTT

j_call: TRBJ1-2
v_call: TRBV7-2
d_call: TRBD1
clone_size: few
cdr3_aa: CASSLDRGGGYTF
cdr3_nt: TGTGCCAGCAGCTTGGACAGGGGCGGCGGCTACACCTTC

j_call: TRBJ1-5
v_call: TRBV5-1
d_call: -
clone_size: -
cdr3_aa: CASSLVGSNQPQHF
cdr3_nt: TGCGCCAGCAGCTTGGTGGGTAGCAATCAGCCCCAGCATTTT

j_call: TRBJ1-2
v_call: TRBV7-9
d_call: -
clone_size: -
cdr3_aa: CASSLTVGGRGGDYGYTF
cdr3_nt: TGTGCCAGCAGCTTAACCGTTGGGGGGCGCGGTGGCGACTATGGCTACACCTTC

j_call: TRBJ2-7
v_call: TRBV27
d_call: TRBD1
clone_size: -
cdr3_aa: CASSLSTGVPYEQYF
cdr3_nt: TGTGCCAGCAGTTTATCGACAGGGGTCCCCTACGAGCAGTACTTC

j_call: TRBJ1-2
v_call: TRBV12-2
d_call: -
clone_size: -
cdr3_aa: CASRPGQLYGYTF
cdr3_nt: TGTGCAAGTCGTCCTGGACAGCTATATGGCTACACCTTC

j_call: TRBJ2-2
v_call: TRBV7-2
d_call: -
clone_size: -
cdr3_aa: CASSLLRTANAGELFF
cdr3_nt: TGTGCCAGCAGCTTATTAAGGACGGCCAATGCCGGGGAGCTGTTTTTT

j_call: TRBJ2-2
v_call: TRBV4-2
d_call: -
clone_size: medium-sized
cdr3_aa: CASSLTTTGELFF
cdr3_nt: TGTGCCAGCAGCCTGACTACCACCGGGGAGCTGTTTTTT

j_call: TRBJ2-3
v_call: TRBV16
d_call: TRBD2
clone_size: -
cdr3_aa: CASSQPGTSVNTQYF
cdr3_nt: TGTGCCAGCAGCCAACCCGGGACTAGCGTAAATACGCAGTATTTT

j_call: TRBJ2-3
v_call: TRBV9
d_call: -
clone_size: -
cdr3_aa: CASSNGATDTQYF
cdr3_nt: TGTGCCAGCAGTAATGGGGCAACAGATACGCAGTATTTT

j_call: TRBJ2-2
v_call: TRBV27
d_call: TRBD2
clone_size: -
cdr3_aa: CASSSWGLAGVGTGELFF
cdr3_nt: TGTGCCAGCAGTTCCTGGGGACTAGCGGGAGTAGGTACCGGGGAGCTGTTTTTT

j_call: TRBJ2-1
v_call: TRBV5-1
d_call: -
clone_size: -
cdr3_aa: CASRNATGLVEQFF
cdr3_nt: TGCGCCAGCAGGAATGCAACGGGGCTGGTTGAGCAGTTCTTC

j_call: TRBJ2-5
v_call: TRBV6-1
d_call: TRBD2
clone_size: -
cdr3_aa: CASSEWEGRQETQYF
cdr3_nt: TGTGCCAGCAGTGAATGGGAGGGACGCCAAGAGACCCAGTACTTC

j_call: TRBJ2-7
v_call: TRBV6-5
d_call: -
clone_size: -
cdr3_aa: CASSYWGKVYEQYF
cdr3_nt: TGTGCCAGCAGTTATTGGGGGAAAGTCTACGAGCAGTACTTC

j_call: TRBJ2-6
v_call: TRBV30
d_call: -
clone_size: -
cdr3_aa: CAWSSGANVLTF
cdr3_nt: TGTGCCTGGAGTTCTGGGGCCAACGTCCTGACTTTC

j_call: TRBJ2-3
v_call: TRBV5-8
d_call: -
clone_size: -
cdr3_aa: CASRRPRLGSTDTQYF
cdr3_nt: TGTGCCAGCCGAAGACCCCGGTTGGGTAGCACAGATACGCAGTATTTT

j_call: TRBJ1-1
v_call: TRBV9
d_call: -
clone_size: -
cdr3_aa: CASSVDDRREAFF
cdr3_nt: TGTGCCAGCAGCGTAGATGACAGAAGGGAAGCTTTCTTT

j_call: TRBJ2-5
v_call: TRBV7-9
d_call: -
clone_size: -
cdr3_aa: CASSLALEQETQYF
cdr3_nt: TGTGCCAGCAGCTTAGCGCTAGAACAAGAGACCCAGTACTTC

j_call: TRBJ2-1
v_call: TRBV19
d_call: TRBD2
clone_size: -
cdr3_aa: CATQSGRGDYNEQFF
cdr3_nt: TGTGCCACCCAATCCGGGAGGGGCGATTACAATGAGCAGTTCTTC

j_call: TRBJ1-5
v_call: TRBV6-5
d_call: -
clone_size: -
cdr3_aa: CASSYSPGPRTGPQHF
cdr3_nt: TGTGCCAGCAGTTACTCTCCGGGCCCCCGAACGGGGCCCCAGCATTTT

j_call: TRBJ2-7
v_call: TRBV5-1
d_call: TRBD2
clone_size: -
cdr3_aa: CASSLDGLAGLGEQYF
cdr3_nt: TGCGCCAGCAGCTTGGATGGACTAGCGGGGCTGGGGGAGCAGTACTTC

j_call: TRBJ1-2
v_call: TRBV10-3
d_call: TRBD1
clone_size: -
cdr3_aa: CAISEPGQGNYGYTF
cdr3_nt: TGTGCCATCAGTGAACCGGGACAGGGTAACTATGGCTACACCTTC

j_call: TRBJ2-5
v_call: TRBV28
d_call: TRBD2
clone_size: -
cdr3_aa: CASSLYGRQETQYF
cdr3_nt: TGTGCCAGCAGTTTATACGGGAGGCAAGAGACCCAGTACTTC

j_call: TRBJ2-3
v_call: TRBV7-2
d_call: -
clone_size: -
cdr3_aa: CASSDVSQASTDTQYF
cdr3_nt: TGTGCCAGCAGCGATGTCAGCCAGGCTAGCACAGATACGCAGTATTTT

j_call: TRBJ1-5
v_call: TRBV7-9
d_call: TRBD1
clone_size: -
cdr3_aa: CASSQDRVGNQPQHF
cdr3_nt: TGTGCCAGCAGCCAAGACAGGGTGGGCAATCAGCCCCAGCATTTT

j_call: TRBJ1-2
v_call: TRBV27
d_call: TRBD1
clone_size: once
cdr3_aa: CASSPRDRTPSYTF
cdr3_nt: TGTGCCAGCAGTCCCCGGGACAGGACCCCTAGCTACACCTTC